The 19 T cell receptor beta chains below come from one sample, sequenced in a study of T-cell reconstitution after alpha-beta-depleted transplantation in children (dated by TCRdb to the mid-2010s). Receptor amplification or capture employed PCR. The sample was run on an Illumina HiSeq 2500. TCR library preparation used molecular barcoding, with unique molecular identifiers applied to normalize quantification of the TCRbeta repertoire. Using fastp trimming at Q25 and MiXCR clonotype assembly, TCRdb reanalyzed the public sequencing data and kept in-frame beta chains. Duplicate CDR3 protein sequences are folded into a single record with the most common DNA and genes. This sample holds 500,000 or so distinct CDR3 sequences; 32% were observed only once. The ten largest clonotypes hold 2% to 2.5% of the sample. Sequences were derived from PBMCs from the stem cell graft donor, sampled from the stem cell graft. The receptors derive from a human donor who donated a stem cell graft to a child with aplastic anemia.

This clonotype was found a few times. The chain joins TRBV30 to TRBJ2-3; 12 bases agree with TRBD2. The trim removed 3 bases at V and 5 bases at J, leaving 9 bases unmatched. Germline V gene lookup returns CDR1 GTSNPN and CDR2 SVGIG (reference sequence). This CDR3 contains 16 residues. The CDR3 is CAWSLGLAGYGDTQYF. The CDR3 bases are TGTGCCTGGAGCCTTGGACTAGCGGGATATGGAGATACGCAGTATTTT.

This clonotype was observed a few times. The chain recombines TRBV20-1 with TRBJ2-1; D is perhaps TRBD1 or TRBD2 (5 bases each). V lost 8 bases and J lost 6, with 14 bases in between. The CDR3 has 12 residues. Germline lookup yields CDR1 DFQATT and CDR2 SNEGSKA (reference sequence). The CDR3 sequence is CSPRTGGNEQFF. In nucleotides, the CDR3 is TGCAGTCCCCGGACTGGGGGCAATGAGCAGTTCTTC.

The rearrangement uses TRBV11-2 and TRBJ2-1, with D maybe TRBD2 (5 bases). V gave up 6 bases and J gave up 10 bases, with 25 bases separating them. The CDR3 is made up of 16 amino acids. Per the germline V gene, CDR1 is SGHAT and CDR2 is FQNNGV. In DNA form, the CDR3 reads TGTGCCAGCAGGCTCCTCAGGACTGGCCTTTATTCGGAGCAGTTCTTC. Residues: CASRLLRTGLYSEQFF. The full variable domain, in which reference TRBV11-2 and TRBJ2-1 provide the parts outside the CDR3, is EAGVAQSPRYKIIEKRQSVAFWCNPISGHATLYWYQQILGQGPKLLIQFQNNGVVDDSQLPKDRFSAERLKGVDSTLKIQPAKLEDSAVYLCASRLLRTGLYSEQFFGPGTRLTVL.

This clonotype appeared a few times. The chain employs TRBV25-1 and TRBJ2-1; TRBD2 agrees at 11 bases. There are 16 residues in the CDR3. Germline trimming cut 8 bases from V and 6 bases from J; bases unmatched to any gene: 12. The V gene's germline CDR1 is MGHDK and CDR2 SYGVNS. CDR3 sequence reads: CASGVAGGPTANEQFF. Here the CDR3 DNA reads TGTGCCAGCGGAGTAGCGGGAGGGCCCACGGCCAATGAGCAGTTCTTC.

This sequence joins TRBV5-1 and TRBJ2-1; D might be TRBD2 (6 bases). Germline-derived CDR1 and CDR2 are SGHRS and YFSETQ. Trimming stripped 3 bases from V and 2 bases from J, with 15 bases between. CDR3 length equals 16 residues. In DNA form, the CDR3 reads TGCGCCAGCAGCTCAGCCGTGACTAGGCCCTACAATGAGCAGTTCTTC. Its protein is CASSSAVTRPYNEQFF.

The chain combines TRBV2 with TRBJ2-3; D not certain. CDR1 is SNHLY and CDR2 is FYNNEI in the germline V gene. This CDR3 spans 13 amino acids. The V end was cut by 2 bases, the J end by 5 bases, with 8 bases between. CDR3 in amino acids: CASSEPGGDTQYF. CDR3 coding DNA: TGTGCCAGCAGTGAACCAGGTGGAGATACGCAGTATTTT.

This clonotype has only a few counts. V and J are TRBV7-6 and TRBJ1-3; D remains ambiguous. The CDR3 is 14 residues long. Trimming shortened V by 0 bases and J by 8 bases, and 11 bases separated the two germline ends. The germline CDR1 and CDR2 sequences are SGHVS and FNYEAQ. Here the CDR3 reads CASSLAGFLDTIYF. The CDR3 DNA reads as TGTGCCAGCAGCTTAGCAGGGTTTCTGGACACCATATATTTT.

The gene calls are TRBV18 and TRBJ2-2; TRBD1 matches 8 bases. The germline CDR1 and CDR2 sequences are KGHSH and LQKENI. V dropped 6 bases and J dropped 0; count of bases not matched to a gene: 12. This CDR3 region has 18 residues. CDR3 sequence reads: CASSLNRDRIANTGELFF. The CDR3 region has the DNA TGTGCCAGCTCTCTAAACCGGGACAGGATTGCGAACACCGGGGAGCTGTTTTTT.

This clonotype appeared a few times. The genes are TRBV7-2 and TRBJ1-1; D gene ambiguous. The V end lost 7 bases, the J end lost 0 bases, and 12 bases lay between the germline ends. The V gene's germline CDR1 is SGHTA and CDR2 FQGNSA. The CDR3 contains 14 residues. CDR3 sequence reads: CASNIPSLNTEAFF. The CDR3 DNA reads as TGTGCCAGCAACATCCCCAGCCTGAACACTGAAGCTTTCTTT.

This chain joins TRBV27 and TRBJ2-3; D remains unclear. V shed 2 bases and J shed 3 bases, with 9 bases lying between them. This CDR3 comprises 14 residues. CDR1 MNHEY and CDR2 SMNVEV come from the germline V gene (reference sequence). The CDR3 sequence is CASSLKFLTDTQYF. The CDR3 DNA sequence: TGTGCCAGCAGTTTAAAATTCTTAACAGATACGCAGTATTTT.

The J gene is TRBJ2-1, the V gene TRBV14, with TRBD2 identical over 7 bases. This CDR3 comprises 20 residues. Germline assignment: CDR1 SGHDN and CDR2 FVKESK. J lost 8 bases, V lost 0 bases, and 22 bases had no gene match. CDR3 nucleotides: TGTGCCAGCAGCCAAGAGACGTGGGGAAGATCGGGGGGAGGTTTAGATGAGCAGTTCTTC. It specifies CASSQETWGRSGGGLDEQFF.

This clonotype has more than one count but fewer than ten. The rearrangement uses TRBV20-1 and TRBJ1-3; no firm D call. Looked up from germline, CDR1 is DFQATT and CDR2 is SNEGSKA (reference sequence). CDR3 length: 12 amino acids. Trimming stripped 6 bases from V and 4 bases from J, with 10 bases between. The CDR3 spells CSATTWGNTIYF. The CDR3 DNA follows: TGCAGTGCCACCACGTGGGGAAACACCATATATTTT.

This clonotype was counted only a few times. This sequence joins TRBV7-2 and TRBJ2-5; D may be TRBD1 (6 bases). Trimming took off 4 bases at V and 2 bases at J, with 20 bases between the two ends. CDR1 SGHTA and CDR2 FQGNSA come from the germline V gene. This CDR3 is 17 amino acids long. The DNA of the CDR3 is TGTGCCAGCAGCTCCCCGGGACACCCATCAAGGCAAGAGACCCAGTACTTC. Translated: CASSSPGHPSRQETQYF. Full variable domain (rest looked up from reference TRBV7-2 and TRBJ2-5): GAGVSQSPSNKVTEKGKDVELRCDPISGHTALYWYRQSLGQGLEFLIYFQGNSAPDKSGLPSDRFSAERTGGSVSTLTIQRTQQEDSAVYLCASSSPGHPSRQETQYFGPGTRLLVL.

The V gene is TRBV6-2 or TRBV6-3, the J gene TRBJ2-7; D possibly corresponds to TRBD1 (6 bases). V lost 6 bases and J lost 2, with 11 bases in between. The CDR3 runs to 13 residues. Germline lookup yields CDR1 MNHEY and CDR2 SVGEGT. This CDR3 is CASRPTGTYEQYF. For the CDR3, the DNA is TGTGCCAGCAGACCAACAGGGACCTACGAGCAGTACTTC.

This sequence joins TRBV29-1 and TRBJ2-1; D possibly matches TRBD1 or TRBD2 (5 bases each). The germline V and J ends were trimmed by 3 bases and 7 bases, with 10 bases remaining between them. Germline V gene data show CDR1 as SQVTM and CDR2 as ANQGSEA. CDR3 length: 12 residues. The CDR3 loop is CSVEDWGNEQFF. The CDR3 DNA is TGCAGCGTTGAGGACTGGGGGAATGAGCAGTTCTTC.

The CDR3 nucleotides are TGCAGTGCTAGAAAGCGGGAGTGGTACAATGAGCAGTTCTTC. Translating it yields CSARKREWYNEQFF. This sequence joins TRBV20-1 and TRBJ2-1; the match to TRBD2 covers 8 bases. Trimming at V came to 2 bases and at J to 4 bases, leaving 4 bases not matched to a gene. The CDR3 is made up of 14 amino acids. From germline, CDR1 is DFQATT and CDR2 SNEGSKA (reference sequence).

The V call is TRBV7-6, the J call TRBJ1-1; D remains unclear. Trimming shortened V by 4 bases and J by 6 bases, and 21 bases separated the two germline ends. This CDR3 spans 16 amino acids. Germline V lookup: CDR1 SGHVS, CDR2 FNYEAQ. The CDR3 nucleotides are TGTGCCAGCAGCTCGTTGGGAGCGGCGGCCGCCCCTGAAGCTTTCTTT. Its protein product is CASSSLGAAAAPEAFF.

Only a few counts were recorded for this clonotype. J is TRBJ2-3 and V is TRBV5-1; tentative D call: TRBD2 (6 bases). Germline values: CDR1 SGHRS, CDR2 YFSETQ. V shed 4 bases and J shed 5 bases, with 14 bases lying between them. CDR3 size: 14 residues. In DNA, the CDR3 is TGCGCCAGCAGCGCCGGGAGCGGCGGAGATACGCAGTATTTT. It codes for CASSAGSGGDTQYF.

V usage is TRBV9 and J usage is TRBJ2-7; D call uncertain. From germline, CDR1 is SGDLS and CDR2 YYNGEE. The CDR3 runs 14 residues. V dropped 4 bases and J dropped 3 bases, with 14 bases sitting between them. DNA of the CDR3: TGTGCCAGCAGCCCAGCGAACTCACACTACGAGCAGTACTTC. Translating gives CASSPANSHYEQYF.